The 6 T cell receptor beta chains given below trace back to one sample, sequenced in a study of blood T cell repertoires in COVID-19 (dated by TCRdb to the early 2020s). Libraries came from the immunoSEQ multiplex PCR assay. This immuneACCESS table, as held by TCRdb, lists in-frame sequences with V and J called but not all clones. Of the missing ones, under half trace to an unresolved V gene in checked studies; the others have no known cause. The sample data list 150,000 to 180,000 clones, and around 85% of these were observed just once. Jointly, the top ten make up around 2.5% of the sample. Sequences were obtained from peripheral blood. The receptor source for this set is a woman in her 70s with acute or convalescent COVID-19.

The chain uses TRBV7-2 and TRBJ2-2, with D unclear. This CDR3 is built from 14 residues. CDR1 and CDR2 from the germline V gene are SGHTA and FQGNSA. V dropped 1 base and J dropped 6 bases, with 9 bases sitting between them. This CDR3 reads CASSLDFGAGELFF. CDR3 nucleotide sequence: TGTGCCAGCAGCTTAGATTTCGGAGCCGGGGAGCTGTTTTTT.

The chain has TRBV19 and TRBJ2-5; 7 bases fit TRBD1. The J segment lost 5 bases and the V segment lost 6 bases, leaving 6 bases of the junction unmatched. The CDR3 length is 13 residues. The V gene's germline CDR1 is LNHDA and CDR2 SQIVND (reference sequence). Here the CDR3 reads CASSDRDGETQYF. The CDR3 coding sequence is TGTGCCAGTAGCGACAGGGACGGGGAGACCCAGTACTTC.

The chain recombines TRBV19 with TRBJ1-6, with D possibly TRBD1 on 6 matching bases. Trimming removed 4 bases from V and 3 bases from J, with 10 bases in between. The V gene's germline CDR1 is LNHDA and CDR2 SQIVND (reference sequence). The CDR3 extends over 15 amino acids. CDR3: CASSTGQSYNSPLHF. The CDR3 coding sequence is TGTGCCAGTAGTACCGGACAGAGCTATAATTCACCCCTCCACTTT. Full variable domain (rest looked up from reference TRBV19 and TRBJ1-6): DGGITQSPKYLFRKEGQNVTLSCEQNLNHDAMYWYRQDPGQGLRLIYYSQIVNDFQKGDIAEGYSVSREKKESFPLTVTSAQKNPTAFYLCASSTGQSYNSPLHFGNGTRLTVT.

J is TRBJ1-2 and V is TRBV23-1; D is unresolved. TRBV23-1 is classed as an ORF, of uncertain function. V was trimmed by 0 bases and J by 3 bases, leaving 11 bases between them. The CDR3 is 15 amino acids. For the CDR3, the DNA is TGCGCCAGCAGTCAATCGATAGGGAGATACTATGGCTACACCTTC. As protein: CASSQSIGRYYGYTF.

The V call is TRBV6-5, the J call TRBJ1-4, with 9 bases that match TRBD1. With V trimmed by 5 bases and J by 5 bases, 6 bases remained unmatched. CDR3 length equals 15 residues. In germline, CDR1 is MNHEY, CDR2 SVGAGI. The CDR3 spells CASSPAGTGNEKLFF. For the CDR3, the DNA is TGTGCCAGCAGTCCAGCCGGGACAGGGAATGAAAAACTGTTTTTT.

V and J are TRBV7-2 and TRBJ1-6; 8 bases are a match to TRBD1. The CDR3 is 15 residues long. The V segment lost 4 bases and the J segment 5 bases; nucleotides outside the gene matches: 4. Germline V CDR1 and CDR2: SGHTA, FQGNSA. CDR3 region: CASSSRQGNNSPLHF. The CDR3 coding sequence is TGTGCCAGCAGCTCCCGACAGGGGAATAATTCACCCCTCCACTTT.